The 21 T cell receptor beta chains below all came from one sample that was sequenced in a study of cytomegalovirus exposure and HLA in healthy donors. The PCR contained 60 Vbeta and 13 Jbeta primers. The table came from immunoSEQ multiplex PCR; TCRdb's copy has only in-frame clones and leaves some out. This table holds about 140,000 clones, roughly 73% found once. Sequenced material: PBMCs. The receptor source for this set is a man aged 35-49 years in good health and CMV-seronegative.

The genes are TRBV2 and TRBJ2-7; the match to TRBD1 covers 8 bases. Germline values: CDR1 SNHLY, CDR2 FYNNEI. The CDR3 has 12 amino acids. Trimming removed 10 bases from V and 5 bases from J; junction bases left unmatched: 7. This chain's CDR3 is CATTDRGHEQYF. As DNA, the CDR3 is TGTGCCACAACAGACAGGGGACACGAGCAGTACTTC.

The genes are TRBV7-2 and TRBJ2-1; 12 bases map to TRBD2. The germline gives CDR1 SGHTA, CDR2 FQGNSA. The CDR3 runs to 15 residues. V was pared by 2 bases and J by 8 bases, with 4 bases of the junction left unmatched. Here the CDR3 reads CASSLSLAGGYEQFF. DNA of the CDR3: TGTGCCAGCAGCTTAAGCCTAGCGGGGGGGTATGAGCAGTTCTTC.

The V and J genes are TRBV5-4 and TRBJ1-6; 9 bases agree with TRBD1. Unmatched junction bases numbered 10, after V lost 5 bases and J lost 7 bases. CDR3 length: 16 amino acids. The germline gives CDR1 SGHNT, CDR2 YYREEE (reference sequence). The CDR3 is CASRMDMGQGNSPLHF. CDR3 nucleotides: TGTGCCAGCAGGATGGACATGGGACAGGGAAATTCACCCCTCCACTTT.

The CDR3 spells CASSHRTGPYEQYF. The CDR3 nucleotides read TGCGCCAGCAGCCACAGGACAGGTCCCTACGAGCAGTACTTC. The V gene is TRBV4-3, the J gene TRBJ2-7, with 7 nucleotides matching TRBD1. The CDR3 sequence is 14 residues long. The germline gives CDR1 LGHNA, CDR2 YSLEER. V shed 3 bases, J shed 2 bases, and the junction held 4 bases outside the gene matches.

The chain carries TRBV18 and TRBJ2-7; no reliable D call. V lost 3 bases and J lost 5, with 5 bases in between. CDR3 size: 11 residues. From germline, CDR1 is KGHSH and CDR2 LQKENI. DNA of the CDR3: TGTGCCAGCTCACCCCTCGACGAGCAGTACTTC. Translated: CASSPLDEQYF.

The rearrangement joins TRBV15 to TRBJ2-1; D is undetermined. The CDR3 has 15 residues. Germline V gene sequence: CDR1 LNHNV, CDR2 YYDKDF (reference sequence). The ends were cut back, 4 bases at V and 6 bases at J, with 16 bases in the middle. The CDR3 here is CATSTPSYELNEQFF. CDR3 nucleotide sequence: TGTGCCACCAGCACCCCTTCATACGAGCTCAATGAGCAGTTCTTC. Full variable domain (missing parts from reference TRBV15 and TRBJ2-1): DAMVIQNPRYQVTQFGKPVTLSCSQTLNHNVMYWYQQKSSQAPKLLFHYYDKDFNNEADTPDNFQSRRPNTSFCFLDIRSPGLGDTAMYLCATSTPSYELNEQFFGPGTRLTVL.

The J gene is TRBJ2-3, the V gene TRBV7-3, with 9 bases aligning to TRBD1. CDR1 and CDR2 (germline): SGHTA, FQGTGA. CDR3 length equals 17 residues. The ends lost 5 bases at V and 0 bases at J; junction bases unmatched: 9. CDR3 residues: CASSRQGGPTSTDTQYF. The CDR3 DNA sequence: TGTGCCAGCAGCCGACAGGGGGGCCCTACTAGCACAGATACGCAGTATTTT.

The chain couples TRBV7-2 to TRBJ2-7; no definite D call. The V gene's germline CDR1 is SGHTA and CDR2 FQGNSA. V lost 3 bases and J lost 6, with 9 bases in between. The CDR3 is 12 residues long. CDR3 nucleotides: TGTGCCAGCAGCTTTTACTCCGGCGAGCAGTACTTC. As protein: CASSFYSGEQYF.

The chain employs TRBV5-4 and TRBJ2-5; D is possibly TRBD1 (6 bases). This CDR3 is built from 15 residues. V lost 3 bases and J 5 bases, leaving 17 bases between the germline ends. Germline assignment: CDR1 SGHNT and CDR2 YYREEE (reference sequence). CDR3 bases: TGTGCCAGCAGCTCATTAATACAGGGCGGGGAGACCCAGTACTTC. It yields the protein CASSSLIQGGETQYF. Supplemented by reference TRBV5-4 and TRBJ2-5, the full variable domain reads ETGVTQSPTHLIKTRGQQVTLRCSSQSGHNTVSWYQQALGQGPQFIFQYYREEENGRGNFPPRFSGLQFPNYSSELNVNALELDDSALYLCASSSLIQGGETQYFGPGTRLLVL.

This chain connects TRBV18 to TRBJ1-3; D is unclear. The germline CDR1 and CDR2 sequences are KGHSH and LQKENI. V lost 1 base and J lost 1, with 8 bases in between. The CDR3 has 15 amino acids. The CDR3 coding sequence is TGTGCCAGCTCACCACAGGGAGTGTCTGGAAACACCATATATTTT. Translation: CASSPQGVSGNTIYF.

The CDR3 nucleotides are TGTGCCAGCAGTTTATCGGACAGGGGAGGTGGCTACACCTTC. This gives the protein CASSLSDRGGGYTF. V is TRBV28 and J is TRBJ1-2; 9 bases align to TRBD1. The CDR3 covers 14 residues. CDR1 is MDHEN, CDR2 SYDVKM, per germline. The V and J ends lost 1 base and 7 bases, in that order; junction bases with no gene match: 4.

The chain joins TRBV19 to TRBJ2-2; the match to TRBD1 covers 9 bases. The germline CDR1 and CDR2 sequences are LNHDA and SQIVND (reference sequence). The CDR3 is 14 residues long. V was clipped by 10 bases and J by 4 bases; unmatched bases: 7. The CDR3 reads CATRTGASTGELFF. The CDR3 coding sequence is TGTGCCACAAGGACAGGGGCGAGCACCGGGGAGCTGTTTTTT.

V usage is TRBV13 and J usage is TRBJ1-1; a weak D match, TRBD1 (5 bases). The CDR3 consists of 16 residues. The V end lost 2 bases, the J end lost 3 bases, and 16 bases lay between the germline ends. Germline CDR1 reads PRHDT; CDR2 reads FYEKMQ (reference sequence). CDR3 in DNA: TGTGCCAGCAGCTTAACCTCTTCAGGGCAGGACACTGAAGCTTTCTTT. Protein: CASSLTSSGQDTEAFF.

The chain carries TRBV5-1 and TRBJ1-3, with a possible D match to TRBD1 (5 bases). This CDR3 spans 14 amino acids. Trimming removed 4 bases at V and 4 bases at J, with 12 bases between. From germline, CDR1 is SGHRS and CDR2 YFSETQ. In DNA form, the CDR3 reads TGCGCCAGCAGCGAGGGACTTGGGGGAAACACCATATATTTT. Its translation: CASSEGLGGNTIYF.

The chain is built from TRBV19 and TRBJ1-6, with TRBD1 matching over 8 bases. The CDR3 is made up of 14 amino acids. Looked up from germline, CDR1 is LNHDA and CDR2 is SQIVND (reference sequence). After removal of 4 bases from V and 7 bases from J, the junction contained 3 bases not matched to a gene. CDR3 nucleotides: TGTGCCAGTAGTACTACAGGGGGGAATTCACCCCTCCACTTT. Its protein product is CASSTTGGNSPLHF.

The V and J genes are TRBV7-9 and TRBJ2-7; 10 bases are shared with TRBD1. The CDR3 contains 18 residues. The V gene end was trimmed by 5 bases and the J gene end by 2 bases; junction bases not matched to a gene: 15. The germline gives CDR1 SEHNR, CDR2 FQNEAQ (reference sequence). The CDR3 coding sequence is TGTGCCAGCAGCAGGGCCGGACAGGGGGTTTGGGAACCCTACGAGCAGTACTTC. Translation gives CASSRAGQGVWEPYEQYF. The whole variable domain, filled in from reference TRBV7-9 and TRBJ2-7, reads DTGVSQNPRHKITKRGQNVTFRCDPISEHNRLYWYRQTLGQGPEFLTYFQNEAQLEKSRLLSDRFSAERPKGSFSTLEIQRTEQGDSAMYLCASSRAGQGVWEPYEQYFGPGTRLTVT.

The rearrangement links TRBV4-1 to TRBJ2-1; D may be TRBD2 (5 bases). The germline V gene encodes CDR1 MGHRA and CDR2 YSYEKL. This CDR3 region has 21 residues. V was trimmed by 0 bases and J by 5 bases, leaving 29 bases between them. The CDR3 reads CASSQEGGLVLRTGRDNEQFF. For the CDR3, the DNA is TGCGCCAGCAGCCAAGAAGGTGGCTTGGTGTTGCGGACGGGAAGAGACAATGAGCAGTTCTTC.

The chain combines TRBV6-5 with TRBJ1-2; maybe TRBD1 (6 bases). The CDR3 is 13 residues long. Trimming shortened V by 6 bases and J by 8 bases, and 16 bases separated the two germline ends. The germline gives CDR1 MNHEY, CDR2 SVGAGI. The CDR3 coding sequence is TGTGCCAGCAGATCACAGGGTTCGAGGGGCTACACCTTC. Its translation is CASRSQGSRGYTF.

The genes are TRBV12-5 and TRBJ2-5, with 7 bases lining up with TRBD1. The DNA end is a closer match to TRBJ2-7, so the J assignment may be wrong. Looked up from germline, CDR1 is LGHNT and CDR2 is FRNRAP. CDR3 length: 14 amino acids. CDR3 in amino acids: CASGLPRDSYEQYF. The CDR3 region has the DNA TGTGCTAGTGGTTTGCCACGGGACAGTTACGAGCAGTACTTC.

The gene calls are TRBV5-8 and TRBJ2-1; TRBD1 might be the D (5 bases). The CDR3 is 12 residues long. Deletions cut 5 bases from V and 10 bases from J, with 13 bases between. CDR1 and CDR2 (germline): SGHTS, YDEGEE. CDR3 protein: CASSALGREQFF. The CDR3 DNA reads TGTGCCAGCAGTGCACTGGGGCGCGAGCAGTTCTTC.

This chain connects TRBV7-2 to TRBJ2-5, with 12 bases aligning to TRBD2. The CDR3 runs to 15 residues. V lost 5 bases and J lost 4; bases outside the gene matches: 5. Looked up from germline, CDR1 is SGHTA and CDR2 is FQGNSA. CDR3 sequence: CASSIGLAGTETQYF. DNA for the CDR3: TGTGCCAGCAGCATCGGACTAGCGGGGACAGAGACCCAGTACTTC.